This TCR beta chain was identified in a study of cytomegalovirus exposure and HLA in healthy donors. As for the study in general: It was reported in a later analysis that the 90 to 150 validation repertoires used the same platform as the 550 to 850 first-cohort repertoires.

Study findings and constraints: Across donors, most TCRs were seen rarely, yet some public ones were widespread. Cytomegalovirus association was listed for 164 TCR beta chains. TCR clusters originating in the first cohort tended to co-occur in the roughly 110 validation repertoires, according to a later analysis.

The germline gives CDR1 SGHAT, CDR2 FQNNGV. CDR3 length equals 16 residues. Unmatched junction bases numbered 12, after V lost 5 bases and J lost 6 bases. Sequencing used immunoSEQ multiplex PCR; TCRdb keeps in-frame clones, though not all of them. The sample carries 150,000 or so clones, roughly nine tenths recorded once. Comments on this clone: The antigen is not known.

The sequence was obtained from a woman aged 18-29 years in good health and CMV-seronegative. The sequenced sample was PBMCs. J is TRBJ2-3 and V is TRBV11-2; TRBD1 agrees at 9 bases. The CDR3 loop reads CASSLYRGRHLDTQYF. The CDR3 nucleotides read TGTGCCAGCAGCCTCTACAGGGGGCGACATCTGGATACGCAGTATTTT.